This T cell receptor (beta chain) was observed in a study of blood T cell repertoires in COVID-19 (dated by TCRdb to 2020 to 2021). For the study in its entirety: Samples from collaborators originated in the United States, Italy and Spain and spanned both the acute and convalescent phases of COVID-19. The dataset comprised deeply sampled blood TCRbeta repertoires from subjects exposed to, actively infected with, or recovered from COVID-19. Where available, HLA class I and class II types were taken from metadata supplied by the sample provider and were not determined by assay-based typing. The repertoires were made available in a free public database intended to serve as a resource for research on the immune response to SARS-CoV-2. The material from the prospective study consisted of cDNA or gDNA derived from T cells, B-cell-depleted T cells, or PBMCs. Nearly every sample came with metadata listing a de-identified subject ID, COVID-19 status, age in years and sex. Samples came from the ongoing ImmuneRACE study (first 160 participants) plus 1,254 subjects from 6 global collaborators. Results and caveats for the whole study, not just this receptor: How much clinical and demographic metadata was included differed by source and by participant, and the metadata was provided uncurated.

Whole blood was collected in K2EDTA tubes by collaborating institutions according to the institutions' own protocols. For TCRbeta analysis, collaborators shipped samples in one of three forms: frozen whole blood, isolated PBMCs, or DNA extracted from either of those sample types. The immunoSEQ Assay, a bias-controlled multiplex PCR, was used to amplify TCRbeta CDR3 regions from genomic DNA. The study's processing was this. The number of nucleated cells in each sample was estimated from the amplification of reference gene primers within the assay. To quantify the absolute abundance of each unique TCRbeta CDR3 rearrangement, sequence reads were collapsed and filtered. Productive Simpson clonality was computed per sample as the square root of Simpson's diversity index over productive rearrangements. What TCRdb holds here is the immuneACCESS table cut down to in-frame rearrangements. Part of the clones is not present; checked against another copy, under half of the missing clones reflect an unresolved V gene, and the others are unexplained. V and J calls and clone size are given by that table; D and trimming were obtained from the DNA. Recorded for this sample are around 170,000 clones; 80% to 85% of them occurred a single time. The leading ten clones occupy about 14% of the sample.

For this clone: Its cognate antigen has yet to be identified. There are no base qualities to consult, and no much larger clone falls within one base.

Ends trimmed: V by 7 bases, J by 0 bases; bases unmatched to a gene: 9. According to the germline V gene, CDR1 reads MDHEN and CDR2 reads SYDVKM. From the cysteine through the phenylalanine, the CDR3 covers 17 amino acids. The CDR3 DNA has 51 bases and is translated from base 1. The receptor's source is a man aged 18 to 29 with active or convalescent COVID-19. The chain couples TRBV28 to TRBJ2-6; 7 bases in the junction line up with TRBD1. Sequencing was performed on peripheral blood. The CDR3 amino acid sequence is: CASNTRQGPSGANVLTF. The nucleotide sequence reads as follows: TGTGCCAGCAACACGAGACAGGGACCCTCTGGGGCCAACGTCCTGACTTTC.